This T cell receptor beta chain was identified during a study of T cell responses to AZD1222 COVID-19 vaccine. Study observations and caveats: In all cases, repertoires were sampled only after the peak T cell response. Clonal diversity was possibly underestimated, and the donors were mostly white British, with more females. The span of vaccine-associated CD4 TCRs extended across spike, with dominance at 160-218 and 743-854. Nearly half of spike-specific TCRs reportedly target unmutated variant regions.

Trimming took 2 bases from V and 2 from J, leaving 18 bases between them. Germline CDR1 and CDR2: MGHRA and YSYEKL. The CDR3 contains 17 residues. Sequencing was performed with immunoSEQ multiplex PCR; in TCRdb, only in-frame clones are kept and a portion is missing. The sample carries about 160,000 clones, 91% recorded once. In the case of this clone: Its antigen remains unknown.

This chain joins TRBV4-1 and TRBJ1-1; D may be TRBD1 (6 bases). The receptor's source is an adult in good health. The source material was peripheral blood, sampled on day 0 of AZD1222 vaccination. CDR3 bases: TGCGCCAGCAGCCAATCAAACCGGGACACCCTTAACACTGAAGCTTTCTTT. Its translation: CASSQSNRDTLNTEAFF.